This entry is about one T cell receptor (beta chain). The table came from immunoSEQ multiplex PCR; TCRdb's copy has only in-frame clones and leaves some out. Altogether 100,000 or so clones are present, 88% being singletons, with the ten largest covering 9.1%. The data originate from a study of T cell responses to AZD1222 COVID-19 vaccine. Looking at the study overall: Pooling was applied to second doses at about 4 or about 12 weeks.

This CDR3 comprises 15 residues. Unmatched junction bases numbered 11, after V lost 6 bases and J lost 7 bases. Germline lookup yields CDR1 SNHLY and CDR2 FYNNEI. This sample comprised peripheral blood, obtained on day 0 of AZD1222 vaccination. The sequence was collected from an adult in good health. This rearrangement joins TRBV2 to TRBJ1-4; 7 positions match TRBD1. CDR3 in amino acids: CASSPSDREAEKLFF. CDR3 coding DNA: TGTGCCAGCAGCCCATCCGACAGGGAGGCTGAAAAACTGTTTTTT.